The source of this T cell receptor beta chain is a study of T cell repertoires in cytomegalovirus infection. CDR1 and CDR2 from the germline V gene are LNHDA and SQIVND (reference sequence). The CDR3 totals 14 residues. V gave up 3 bases and J gave up 3 bases, with 9 bases separating them. MiXCR, run by TCRdb on the reads, gives a single entry per CDR3 protein. The sample lists around 900,000 distinct CDR3 sequences, roughly 30% seen once, with over 12% in the top ten. Only one count was recorded for this clonotype. Its specificity is not known. The specimen comprised cultured CD8+ T cells from PBMCs, sampled from culture after CMV antigen stimulation. The clonotype originates from a human donor in good health (CMV status not recorded). Some clones in this sample may be carry-over from other donors' samples. The V and J genes are TRBV19 and TRBJ1-5; D is ambiguous. The CDR3 reads CASSMQAPNQPQHF. The CDR3 nucleotides read TGTGCCAGTAGTATGCAGGCCCCCAATCAGCCCCAGCATTTT.